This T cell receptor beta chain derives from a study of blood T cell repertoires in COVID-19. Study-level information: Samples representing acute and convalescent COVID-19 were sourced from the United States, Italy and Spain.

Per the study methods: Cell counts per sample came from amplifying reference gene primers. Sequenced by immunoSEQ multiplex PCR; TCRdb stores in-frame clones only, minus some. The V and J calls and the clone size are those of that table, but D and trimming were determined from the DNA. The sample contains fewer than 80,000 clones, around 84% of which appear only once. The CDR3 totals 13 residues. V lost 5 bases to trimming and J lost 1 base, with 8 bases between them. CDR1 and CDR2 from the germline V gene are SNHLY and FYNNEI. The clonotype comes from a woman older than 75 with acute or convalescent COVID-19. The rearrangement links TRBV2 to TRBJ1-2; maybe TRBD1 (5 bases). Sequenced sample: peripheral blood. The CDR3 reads CASSQDINYGYTF. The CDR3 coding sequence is TGTGCCAGCAGTCAGGACATTAACTATGGCTACACCTTC.